Below are 22 T cell receptor beta chains sequenced from a single sample in a study of T cell clonotyping in hematopoietic cell transplantation. Using immunoSEQ multiplex PCR, the repertoire was profiled, and TCRdb retains in-frame clones only, with some absent. The sample contains roughly 13,000 clones, roughly 84% of which appear only once. Described time point: recipient sample about 28 days before transplant, after cytoreduction. This sample comprised peripheral blood mononuclear cells, obtained before stem cell transplant. The receptors were sampled from a man aged 60 to 75 with acute myeloid leukemia. Some clones in this sample may be carry-over from other donors' samples.

The rearrangement links TRBV11-1 to TRBJ2-7, with TRBD2 matching 8 bases. The CDR3 runs to 16 residues. V shed 5 bases, J shed 2 bases, and the junction held 11 bases outside the gene matches. Germline V gene lookup returns CDR1 SGHAT and CDR2 FQDESV (reference sequence). The CDR3 protein is CASSLHPPGLAYEQYF. The DNA of the CDR3 is TGTGCCAGCAGCCTCCACCCGCCGGGACTAGCCTACGAGCAGTACTTC. The whole variable domain, filled in from reference TRBV11-1 and TRBJ2-7, reads EAEVAQSPRYKITEKSQAVAFWCDPISGHATLYWYRQILGQGPELLVQFQDESVVDDSQLPKDRFSAERLKGVDSTLKIQPAELGDSAMYLCASSLHPPGLAYEQYFGPGTRLTVT.

For the CDR3, the DNA is TGTGCCAGCAGTGACGGGGAGAACGGTTACAATGAGCAGTTCTTC. Amino acids: CASSDGENGYNEQFF. V is TRBV6-4 and J is TRBJ2-1; a possible D gene is TRBD2 (5 bases). The CDR3 is 15 residues long. Germline V gives CDR1 MRHNA, CDR2 SNTAGT. The ends were cut back, 2 bases at V and 4 bases at J, with 12 bases in the middle.

The CDR3 loop is CAIGQYQETQYF. The DNA for the CDR3 is TGTGCCATAGGACAGTACCAAGAGACCCAGTACTTC. This chain connects TRBV10-3 to TRBJ2-5; weak D call: TRBD1 (6 bases). Trimming stripped 9 bases from V and 0 bases from J, with 8 bases between. The CDR3 runs 12 residues. Germline CDR1 is ENHRY and CDR2 is SYGVKD.

The chain has TRBV6-1 and TRBJ1-2; no clear D. Trimming took 5 bases from V and 4 from J, leaving 14 bases between them. The CDR3 is made up of 14 amino acids. Germline V gene sequence: CDR1 MNHNS, CDR2 SASEGT. CDR3 in DNA: TGTGCCAGCAGTTCCCGGACGGAGAGCTATGGCTACACCTTC. This sequence encodes CASSSRTESYGYTF.

The V and J genes are TRBV4-2 and TRBJ2-3, with TRBD2 matching over 11 bases. CDR1 is LGHNA and CDR2 is YNFKEQ in the germline V gene. Unmatched junction bases numbered 7, after V lost 1 base and J lost 4 bases. This CDR3 is built from 17 residues. CDR3 loop: CASSQGGSGGASDTQYF. CDR3 DNA sequence: TGTGCCAGCAGCCAAGGGGGTAGCGGGGGGGCATCAGATACGCAGTATTTT.

This chain links TRBV9 with TRBJ2-1; 10 nucleotides line up with TRBD1. V dropped 0 bases and J dropped 0; count of bases not matched to a gene: 6. The CDR3 covers 18 residues. From germline, CDR1 is SGDLS and CDR2 YYNGEE. The CDR3 DNA is TGTGCCAGCAGCGTAGCCCCGGACAGGGGGAGCTCCTACAATGAGCAGTTCTTC. It yields the protein CASSVAPDRGSSYNEQFF.

This clone was recorded a few times. The CDR3 coding sequence is TGTGCCAGCAGTTCCGGGACAGGAGACACTGAAGCTTTCTTT. It translates to CASSSGTGDTEAFF. J is TRBJ1-1 and V is TRBV6-5, with 8 bases aligning to TRBD1. The length of the CDR3 is 14 residues. Germline CDR1 MNHEY, CDR2 SVGAGI. V was pared by 4 bases and J by 3 bases, with 4 bases of the junction left unmatched.

This clone has just one count. The chain couples TRBV2 to TRBJ2-7, with D maybe TRBD1 (6 bases). The CDR3 consists of 13 residues. The germline V gene has CDR1 SNHLY and CDR2 FYNNEI. Trimming shortened V by 5 bases and J by 2 bases, and 10 bases separated the two germline ends. This CDR3 is CASSSTGAYEQYF. In nucleotides, the CDR3 is TGTGCCAGCAGTTCGACAGGAGCCTACGAGCAGTACTTC.

The rearrangement joins TRBV25-1 to TRBJ1-1; D unclear. Germline V gives CDR1 MGHDK, CDR2 SYGVNS. V was cut by 4 bases and J by 8 bases, with 17 bases left in between. The CDR3 is 14 residues long. The DNA of the CDR3 is TGTGCCAGCAGTGTACAGTCACCTCAGGCCGAAGCTTTCTTT. The encoded protein is CASSVQSPQAEAFF.

In regard to this clone: A read error may account for a junction end that differs from germline. The V gene is TRBV7-7, the J gene TRBJ2-5, with D tentatively TRBD2 (6 bases). This CDR3 contains 13 residues. CDR1 is SSHAT and CDR2 is FNYEAQ in the germline V gene (reference sequence). The CDR3 nucleotides read TGTGCTAGCAGCTTCGGCGGGGAAGAGACCCAGTACTTC. It codes for CASSFGGEETQYF.

The rearrangement uses TRBV2 and TRBJ2-1; D possibly corresponds to TRBD1 (6 bases). The CDR3 totals 16 residues. Trimming removed 0 bases at V and 7 bases at J, with 16 bases between. CDR1 and CDR2 (germline): SNHLY, FYNNEI. The DNA for the CDR3 is TGTGCCAGCAGTGAAGCGCACAGGGCCTCTGGGAATGAGCAGTTCTTC. Protein product: CASSEAHRASGNEQFF.

The rearrangement joins TRBV7-2 to TRBJ1-1; 8 bases agree with TRBD1. The trim removed 5 bases at V and 4 bases at J, leaving 3 bases unmatched. The CDR3 spans 13 residues. CDR1 is SGHTA and CDR2 is FQGNSA in the germline V gene. The CDR3 is CASSRDRGTEAFF. In nucleotides, the CDR3 is TGTGCCAGCAGCCGCGACAGGGGCACTGAAGCTTTCTTT.

The chain is built from TRBV10-3 and TRBJ2-3; D may match TRBD1 or TRBD2 (6 bases each). Trimming left V 11 bases short and J 3 bases short, with 12 bases between. Germline V lookup: CDR1 ENHRY, CDR2 SYGVKD. There are 12 residues in the CDR3. CDR3 in amino acids: CASGGPTDTQYF. The CDR3 DNA sequence: TGTGCCTCCGGGGGCCCTACAGATACGCAGTATTTT.

The J gene is TRBJ2-7, the V gene TRBV6-5; D gene ambiguous. The CDR3 covers 13 residues. V was cut by 0 bases and J by 5 bases, with 8 bases left in between. The V gene's germline CDR1 is MNHEY and CDR2 SVGAGI. CDR3 region: CASSYSGSDEQYF. CDR3 DNA sequence: TGTGCCAGCAGTTACTCCGGATCGGACGAGCAGTACTTC.

This clone showed up just a few times. V is TRBV14 and J is TRBJ2-2, with a possible D match to TRBD2 (6 bases). The CDR3 runs 14 residues. Deletions cut 1 base from V and 5 bases from J, with 8 bases between. CDR1 is SGHDN, CDR2 FVKESK, per germline. The CDR3 DNA follows: TGTGCCAGCAGCCAAGTCGCGGGGACCGGGGAGCTGTTTTTT. Translation gives CASSQVAGTGELFF.

The chain couples TRBV14 to TRBJ1-1; 8 bases line up with TRBD1. The ends lost 3 bases at V and 4 bases at J; junction bases unmatched: 10. The CDR3 consists of 16 residues. Germline V lookup: CDR1 SGHDN, CDR2 FVKESK. The CDR3 protein is CASSHRPGQVITEAFF. The CDR3 DNA is TGTGCCAGCAGCCACCGACCGGGACAGGTGATCACTGAAGCTTTCTTT.

The gene calls are TRBV10-3 and TRBJ1-3, with D unclear. V was clipped by 8 bases and J by 3 bases, with 17 bases between them. Germline V CDR1 and CDR2: ENHRY, SYGVKD. The CDR3 has 15 residues. CDR3 nucleotides: TGTGCCATCGGGATCTCGGACGCAGTTGGAAACACCATATATTTT. Residues: CAIGISDAVGNTIYF.

This clone has just one count. The chain links TRBV30 to TRBJ1-5, with D perhaps matching TRBD1 (5 bases). Trimming stripped 3 bases from V and 1 base from J, with 13 bases between. Per germline, CDR1 GTSNPN and CDR2 SVGIG (reference sequence). The CDR3 length is 15 residues. CDR3 DNA sequence: TGTGCCTGGAGCCCACAGGATCGGAGCAATCAGCCCCAGCATTTT. The encoded protein is CAWSPQDRSNQPQHF.

The chain has TRBV7-2 and TRBJ2-7, with TRBD2 matching 14 bases. The J segment lost 2 bases and the V segment lost 1 base, leaving 1 base of the junction unmatched. The CDR3 length is 16 residues. CDR1 is SGHTA and CDR2 is FQGNSA in the germline V gene. The CDR3 DNA follows: TGTGCCAGCAGCTTAGTGACTAGCGGGGGGGCCTACGAGCAGTACTTC. Translated, it gives CASSLVTSGGAYEQYF.

J is TRBJ2-7 and V is TRBV20-1; D gene uncertain. V was cut by 4 bases and J by 7 bases, with 8 bases left in between. Per germline, CDR1 DFQATT and CDR2 SNEGSKA (reference sequence). The CDR3 has 10 amino acids. Here the CDR3 DNA reads TGCAGTGCTAAGCGTAATGAGCAGTACTTC. Its protein product is CSAKRNEQYF.

The count of this clone is one. The rearrangement joins TRBV5-1 to TRBJ1-4; 7 nucleotides align to TRBD1. From germline, CDR1 is SGHRS and CDR2 YFSETQ. Trimming removed 0 bases from V and 4 bases from J; junction bases left unmatched: 6. This CDR3 contains 16 residues. The CDR3 DNA follows: TGCGCCAGCAGCTTGGGTTCGACAGGGTTTAATGAAAAACTGTTTTTT. Its protein product is CASSLGSTGFNEKLFF.

The chain joins TRBV27 to TRBJ2-1; no firm D call. Germline CDR1 reads MNHEY; CDR2 reads SMNVEV (reference sequence). This CDR3 has 18 amino acids. V was pared by 5 bases and J by 0 bases, with 20 bases between. CDR3 loop: CASSTQLTKRSSYNEQFF. As DNA, the CDR3 is TGTGCCAGCAGTACGCAGTTGACAAAACGGAGCTCCTACAATGAGCAGTTCTTC.